The sequence of this TCR beta chain was determined in a study of T-cell memory formation after mild COVID-19 (dated by TCRdb to the early 2020s). General notes on the study: TCR sequence clusters from the two donors were found to be largely donor specific. In a couple of donors, T-cell clones that expanded and contracted after mild COVID-19 were tracked by sequencing TCRalpha and TCRbeta repertoires over time. The cohort was made up of two young adult volunteers, one female and one male, who were previously healthy. Study-level results and caveats: The study covered only a couple of mild cases, and larger cohorts including severe cases with pre-infection samples were considered necessary. Clones contracting from day 15 to 85 had balanced CD4/CD8 phenotypes, while a second wave expanding from day 15 to 37 was biased towards CD4+. Contracting CD4+ clones appeared mostly in the CM and EM memory subsets, whereas CD8+ clones were enriched in EMRA. SARS-CoV-2 specificity of the second-wave clones peaking on day 37 was not confirmed. Some responding clones were found in pre-infection memory, which suggests that pre-existing cross-reactive memory T cells took part in the SARS-CoV-2 response.

This clonotype was seen more than once but under ten times. No antigen is known for it. It has no much larger one-base neighbor in the sample; base qualities were not kept. TCRdb names Illumina NovaSeq 6000 as the instrument used. Using 5'RACE with constant-segment primers, TCRalpha and TCRbeta cDNA libraries were constructed, with sample barcodes and unique molecular identifiers added in the process. RNA was extracted from every sample with Trizol reagent. Library amplification was performed in two PCR steps, and a second sample barcode and Illumina TruSeq adapters were introduced in the second step. The libraries were sequenced on an Illumina NovaSeq using 2 x 150 bp paired-end reads. The original methods were these. Reads were demultiplexed and collapsed into UMI-guided consensus sequences with migec v1.2.7. Using mixcr v2.1.11, the UMI consensuses were aligned to TRA and TRB V and J templates and assembled into clonotypes. Clonotypes were classified as expanded or contracted when called significant by both edgeR and NoisET, with noise models trained on biological replicates. For edgeR calls, the thresholds were a false discovery rate-adjusted p below 0.01 and a log2 fold-change of 1. PCA with hierarchical clustering of max-normalized trajectories of the 1000 most abundant clonotypes was used as exploratory dynamics analysis. The CD4 or CD8 phenotype of responding clones was assigned using the separately sequenced CD4+ and CD8+ repertoires. TCRdb applied fastp at Q25 and MiXCR to the public reads, then kept only in-frame beta chains. Entries that share a CDR3 protein sequence are merged under the most common genes and DNA. TCRdb assigned the V and J calls; the authors' analysis was not used. In all, the sample holds around 500,000 distinct CDR3 sequences, and roughly 20% of those were seen once. The ten largest clonotypes hold 9% to 15% of the sample.

Trimming removed 8 bases from V and 7 bases from J; the gene matches leave 10 bases unexplained. The CDR3 contains 13 residues, cysteine and phenylalanine counted. Just CDR3 DNA is preserved here, 39 bases in frame from base 1. Ficoll-Paque density gradient centrifugation was the method used to isolate PBMCs. The source of this sequence is an adult woman who had mild COVID-19 (a few samples of this study predate the infection). The sample titles of this study are shuffled in the database, so cell type and time point are left out; the donor was told from shared clones. In this chain, TRBV12-3 or TRBV12-4 is recombined with TRBJ1-2; TRBD1 lines up with 7 middle nucleotides. The sample comprised PBMCs or a T cell subset sorted from them (not recorded which). The CDR3 region: CASSHGTAVGYTF. The DNA sequence is TGTGCCAGCTCCCACGGGACAGCAGTTGGCTACACCTTC.